The clone carrying this TCR beta chain was detected ten times or more. CDR1 is MNHEY, CDR2 SVGAGI, per germline. The CDR3 is 14 amino acids. Trimming took off 2 bases at V and 2 bases at J, with 8 bases between the two ends. The sample comes from a study of low-dose radiotherapy and immunotherapy resistance in tumors. Across the whole study: Both drugs were delivered intravenously to patients (nivolumab 240 mg every two weeks and ipilimumab 1 mg/kg every six weeks).

First-strand cDNA used TRAV- and TRBV-specific primers, covering alpha and beta chains. The authors ran 15 to 20 PCR cycles to amplify TCRs with a constant-region primer and V-primer adapter. Researchers amplified the isolated mRNA using in vitro transcription. TCRdb called the reads again in MiXCR, with one record for every CDR3 protein. The sample shows about 84,000 distinct CDR3 sequences, 15% to 20% of them seen only once. The time point is: after trial treatment. This sample's treatment: LDRT plus nivolumab, ipilimumab, low-dose cyclophosphamide and aspirin (RACIN trial). As their treatment, donors received nivolumab, ipilimumab, aspirin, low-dose cyclophosphamide and low-dose radiotherapy.

This TCR came from a male donor with prostate cancer. The chain has TRBV6-5 and TRBJ2-3; D is uncertain. This material consisted of PBMCs, taken after low-dose radiotherapy plus immunotherapy. The CDR3 loop is CASSYGQDTDTQYF. The CDR3 coding sequence is TGTGCCAGCAGTTACGGCCAGGACACAGATACGCAGTATTTT.